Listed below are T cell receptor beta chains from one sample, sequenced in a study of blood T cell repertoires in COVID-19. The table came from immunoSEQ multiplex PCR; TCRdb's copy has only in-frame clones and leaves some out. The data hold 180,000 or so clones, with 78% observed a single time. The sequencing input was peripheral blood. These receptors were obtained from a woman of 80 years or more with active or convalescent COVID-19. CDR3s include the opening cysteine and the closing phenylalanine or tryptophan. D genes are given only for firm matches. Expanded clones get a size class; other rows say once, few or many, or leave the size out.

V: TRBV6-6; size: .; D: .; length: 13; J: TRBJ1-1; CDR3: CASKTGMNTEAFF; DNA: TGTGCCAGCAAAACAGGAATGAACACTGAAGCTTTCTTT
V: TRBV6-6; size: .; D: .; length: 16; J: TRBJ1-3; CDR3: CASSPTDGQSGNTIYF; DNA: TGTGCCAGCAGCCCCACCGATGGACAGTCTGGAAACACCATATATTTT
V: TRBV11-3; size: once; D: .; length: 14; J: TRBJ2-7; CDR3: CASSLDGGLYEQYF; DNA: TGTGCCAGCAGCTTAGACGGGGGGCTCTACGAGCAGTACTTC
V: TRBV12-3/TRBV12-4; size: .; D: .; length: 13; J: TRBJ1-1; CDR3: CASSFGRTTEAFF; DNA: TGTGCCAGCAGTTTTGGCCGAACCACTGAAGCTTTCTTT
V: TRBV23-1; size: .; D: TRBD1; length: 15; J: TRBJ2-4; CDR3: CASSQGQGQRNIQYF; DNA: TGCGCCAGCAGTCAGGGACAGGGGCAGAGAAACATTCAGTACTTC
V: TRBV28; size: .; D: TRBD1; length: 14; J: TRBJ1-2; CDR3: CASRSGQELHGYTF; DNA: TGTGCCAGCAGGTCAGGACAGGAATTGCATGGCTACACCTTC
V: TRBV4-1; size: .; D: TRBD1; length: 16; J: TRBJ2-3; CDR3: CASSPTGQGRTDTQYF; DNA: TGCGCCAGCAGCCCCACGGGACAGGGCCGCACAGATACGCAGTATTTT
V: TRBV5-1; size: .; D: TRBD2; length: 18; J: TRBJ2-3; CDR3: CASSLDTGLAESTDTQYF; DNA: TGCGCCAGCAGCTTGGATACGGGACTAGCGGAGAGCACAGATACGCAGTATTTT
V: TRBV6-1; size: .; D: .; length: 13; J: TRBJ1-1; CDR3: CASSEISNTEAFF; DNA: TGTGCCAGCAGTGAAATATCGAACACTGAAGCTTTCTTT
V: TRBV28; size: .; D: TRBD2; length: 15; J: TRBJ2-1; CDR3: CASSSLAGGSNEQFF; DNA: TGTGCCAGCAGCTCCCTAGCGGGGGGTAGCAATGAGCAGTTCTTC
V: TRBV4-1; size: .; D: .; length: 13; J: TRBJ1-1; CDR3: CASSQDRVAEAFF; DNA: TGCGCCAGCAGCCAAGATCGGGTGGCTGAAGCTTTCTTT
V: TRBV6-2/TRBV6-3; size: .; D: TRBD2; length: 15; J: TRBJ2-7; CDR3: CASSSGLAGSYEQYF; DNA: TGTGCCAGCAGTTCGGGACTAGCGGGGTCCTACGAGCAGTACTTC
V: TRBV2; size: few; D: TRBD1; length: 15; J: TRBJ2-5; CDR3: CASSEPGQGLGPQYF; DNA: TGTGCCAGCAGTGAGCCGGGACAGGGCCTGGGGCCCCAGTACTTC
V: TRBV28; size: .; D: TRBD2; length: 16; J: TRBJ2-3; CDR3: CASSSPGGGASDTQYF; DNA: TGTGCCAGCAGTTCTCCTGGCGGGGGGGCTTCAGATACGCAGTATTTT
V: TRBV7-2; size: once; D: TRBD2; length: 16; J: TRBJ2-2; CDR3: CASSSAQRGPTGELFF; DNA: TGTGCCAGCAGCTCGGCCCAGCGGGGGCCCACCGGGGAGCTGTTTTTT
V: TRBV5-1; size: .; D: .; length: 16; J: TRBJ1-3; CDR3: CASSLVGPWGGNTIYF; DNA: TGCGCCAGCAGCTTGGTGGGGCCCTGGGGTGGAAACACCATATATTTT